The rows below give T cell receptor beta chains drawn from one sample of a study of blood T cell repertoires in COVID-19. Sequenced by immunoSEQ multiplex PCR; TCRdb stores in-frame clones only, minus some. The sample has about 250,000 clones, more than 65% seen once; the top ten hold about 8%. Sample: peripheral blood. The receptors were gathered from a woman of 80 years or more with acute or convalescent COVID-19. The CDR3 runs from the conserved cysteine through the conserved F or W.

TRBV28	TRBJ2-7	CASSSPGAENTYEQYF
TRBV15	TRBJ1-1	CATSRGQLMNTEAFF
TRBV5-4	TRBJ1-2	CASSLGRRGNLEGYTF
TRBV6-5	TRBJ2-7	CASSYPGTVGSEQYF
TRBV7-9	TRBJ1-4	CARYGTINEKLFF
TRBV20-1	TRBJ2-7	CSASVGQGDQGEQYF
TRBV29-1	TRBJ1-1	CSVRGVQGDTEAFF
TRBV7-2	TRBJ2-2	CASSLDSGGITGELFF
TRBV11-2	TRBJ1-2	CASSLVTGANYGYTF
TRBV19	TRBJ2-5	CASSTSAQGRETQYF
TRBV7-6	TRBJ1-5	CASSLGSKSNQPQHF
TRBV3-1/TRBV3-2	TRBJ1-2	CASSQGTGLSYTF
TRBV5-1	TRBJ2-2	CATRGSVANTGELFF
TRBV4-1	TRBJ2-2	CASSQDTVTGELFF
TRBV10-2	TRBJ2-2	CASSESGRGPGELFF
TRBV30	TRBJ2-1	CAWRTDYNEQFF
TRBV21-1	TRBJ2-3	CASSKAGLASDTQYF
TRBV3-1/TRBV3-2	TRBJ2-7	CASSLAGAGEQYF
TRBV19	TRBJ2-7	CASRTSGRASKQYF
TRBV6-5	TRBJ2-1	CASSLTSGSYNEQFF
TRBV5-1	TRBJ2-7	CASTSGGPSSEQYF
TRBV19	TRBJ1-4	CASKGGQMNEKLFF
TRBV5-1	TRBJ2-2	CASSLIAASNTGELFF
TRBV5-8	TRBJ2-4	CASSWGGLAKNIQYF
TRBV3-1/TRBV3-2	TRBJ1-4	CASSSQPGQMAEKLFF
TRBV6-9	TRBJ2-3	CASSYRRQGADTQYF
TRBV3-1/TRBV3-2	TRBJ2-1	CASSQGGSGGGEQFF